This T cell receptor beta chain was recovered during a study of CD4 and CD8 cells across lung adenocarcinoma regions. One entry per CDR3 protein results from TCRdb running MiXCR on the PCR reads. The sample shows roughly 13,000 distinct CDR3 sequences, approximately 50% of them seen only once. Samples came from patients with localized non-small cell lung adenocarcinoma. The CDR3 has 18 amino acids. Germline V gene lookup returns CDR1 MNHEY and CDR2 SVGAGI. Trimming took 6 bases from V and 3 from J; bases not matched to a gene: 11. This clonotype is medium-sized (0.01 to 0.1%) by share. The clonotype was recovered from a female donor with lung adenocarcinoma. The CD4 and CD8 labels of this study may be unreliable. The chain employs TRBV6-5 and TRBJ2-5; TRBD2 aligns across 15 bases. The sample was CD8+ T cells from the margin of a lung tumor. The CDR3 DNA reads as TGTGCCAGCAGGACTCAGTTCGGGACTAGCGGGGGGAAAGAGACCCAGTACTTC. This sequence encodes CASRTQFGTSGGKETQYF.